The rows below give T cell receptor beta chains drawn from one sample of a study of T-cell reconstitution after alpha-beta-depleted transplantation in children. Via MiXCR, TCRdb re-called the PCR reads, giving one row per CDR3 protein. The data hold more than 400,000 distinct CDR3 sequences, with around 46% observed a single time. The source material was PBMCs, sampled before TCRalphabeta/CD19-depleted stem cell transplant. All receptors derive from a girl under 10 years old with aplastic anemia, due to receive a stem cell transplant. Each CDR3 is given with its conserved first and last residue. Each record gives: CDR3 DNA, CDR3 protein, J gene, clone size, D gene, V gene. The D gene is left open where the match is weak. Some rows mark clone size as missing; the rest say once, few, many or name a class of expanded clone.

TGTGCCAGCAGCTTAGAGCGGGTGCTAACCGGGGAGCTGTTTTTT	CASSLERVLTGELFF	TRBJ2-2	few	.	TRBV7-3
TGTGCCAGCCAGAGCACCGGGGAGCTGTTTTTT	CASQSTGELFF	TRBJ2-2	few	.	TRBV12-3/TRBV12-4
TGTGCCAGCAGCGATGGGGACACCCTGGGCGAGCAGTACTTC	CASSDGDTLGEQYF	TRBJ2-7	.	.	TRBV7-9
TGTGCCAGCAGCTTGGTTGGGTACTCCGGGGAGCTGTTTTTT	CASSLVGYSGELFF	TRBJ2-2	many	.	TRBV5-6
TGTGCCAGCAGCTTGATGGCTAGCGGGCCGGATACGCAGCATTTT	CASSLMASGPDTQHF	TRBJ1-5	.	.	TRBV5-6
TGCGCCAGCAGCCACGGGCAGGGGATTCAGCCCCAGCATTTT	CASSHGQGIQPQHF	TRBJ1-5	few	.	TRBV4-1
TGTGCCAGCAGTGAAGTTGGTGGCTACACCTTC	CASSEVGGYTF	TRBJ1-2	few	.	TRBV6-1
TGTGCCAGCAGCGACCAGAGGACCCAAGAGACCCAGTACTTC	CASSDQRTQETQYF	TRBJ2-5	.	.	TRBV4-2
TGTGCCAGCAGTTTCCAGATGGAGGGCTACGAGCAGTACTTC	CASSFQMEGYEQYF	TRBJ2-7	.	.	TRBV28
TGCAGCGTTTGGGACAGGGATGCCTACGAGCAGTACTTC	CSVWDRDAYEQYF	TRBJ2-7	.	TRBD1	TRBV29-1
TGTGCCAGCTCCTCAAGGGGGAATGAGCAGTTCTTC	CASSSRGNEQFF	TRBJ2-1	.	.	TRBV5-4
TGCAGTGCTAGAGATCGGCAGGGTGGGGAAAAACTGTTTTTT	CSARDRQGGEKLFF	TRBJ1-4	few	.	TRBV20-1
TGTGCCAGCAGTTCGGGGGCTTTTACCTACAATGAGCAGTTCTTC	CASSSGAFTYNEQFF	TRBJ2-1	.	.	TRBV12-3/TRBV12-4
TGCGCCAGCAGCTTGGGAGGGAAGATTCCAGAGACCCAGTACTTC	CASSLGGKIPETQYF	TRBJ2-5	large	.	TRBV5-1
TGTGCCAGCAGCTTGGAGCGGGAGAGGGTCGGGGAGCTGTTTTTT	CASSLERERVGELFF	TRBJ2-2	many	TRBD2	TRBV5-4
TGTGCCAGCAGCTTATTGCGAGCCGAGCAGTACTTC	CASSLLRAEQYF	TRBJ2-7	few	.	TRBV7-2
TGTGCCTGGAGCGAGGACGGCTATGGCTACACCTTC	CAWSEDGYGYTF	TRBJ1-2	.	.	TRBV30
TGCAGCGCTAGCGGGGGGCCCAATGAGCAGTTCTTC	CSASGGPNEQFF	TRBJ2-1	many	TRBD2	TRBV29-1
TGTGCCAGCAGCTTGGGCCCGAGCTCTGGAAACACCATATATTTT	CASSLGPSSGNTIYF	TRBJ1-3	.	.	TRBV7-2
TGTGCCAGCAGGGCTGGGAATGAGGACGAGCAGTACTTC	CASRAGNEDEQYF	TRBJ2-7	.	.	TRBV6-1
TGCGCCAGCAGGACAGGGGTCTCCCTCTCCTACAATGAGCAGTTCTTC	CASRTGVSLSYNEQFF	TRBJ2-1	.	TRBD1	TRBV5-1
TGTGCCTGGAGGGGGTCTTGGGATCAGCCCCAGCATTTT	CAWRGSWDQPQHF	TRBJ1-5	.	.	TRBV30
TGCAGTGCTAAAGGGACGGAGAACACTGAAGCTTTCTTT	CSAKGTENTEAFF	TRBJ1-1	many	.	TRBV20-1
TGTGCCAGCAGTCGTCCACAGGGGCCCAGTTCACCCCTCCACTTT	CASSRPQGPSSPLHF	TRBJ1-6	.	TRBD1	TRBV12-3/TRBV12-4
TGCGCCAGCAGCTTGGACATCTCGCTAGCGGGAGAGGTGTACTTC	CASSLDISLAGEVYF	TRBJ2-5	.	TRBD2	TRBV5-1
TGCGCCAGCAGGAGGACTACAGCCCACAATGAGCAGTTCTTC	CASRRTTAHNEQFF	TRBJ2-1	many	.	TRBV5-1
TGTGCCAGCAGCGCACTTTCTGAAAGGGAAAAACTGTTTTTT	CASSALSEREKLFF	TRBJ1-4	few	.	TRBV6-1
TGTGCCAGCAGCTCACAACCAGACAGACCCTACGAGCAGTACTTC	CASSSQPDRPYEQYF	TRBJ2-7	.	.	TRBV7-9
TGTGCCAGCAGCCAAGATCCTAGCGGGAGGGCAGATACGCAGTATTTT	CASSQDPSGRADTQYF	TRBJ2-3	many	TRBD2	TRBV4-2
TGTGCCAGCAGCCAGGGACTATCTTCCGAGCAGTTCTTC	CASSQGLSSEQFF	TRBJ2-1	.	TRBD2	TRBV14
TGTGCCAGCAGCGTAAAAGGAACAGGGACTAGCACAGATACGCAGTATTTT	CASSVKGTGTSTDTQYF	TRBJ2-3	.	.	TRBV9
TGCAGCGTTGGGTCTCGCGGCAGACACACAGATACGCAGTATTTT	CSVGSRGRHTDTQYF	TRBJ2-3	.	.	TRBV29-1
TGTGCCAGCAGTTACGGGGACAGCGAAAACATTCAGTACTTC	CASSYGDSENIQYF	TRBJ2-4	.	TRBD1	TRBV6-5
TGTGCCACCAGCAGAGATTTATTCGGACTAGCTGTGTACGAGCAGTACTTC	CATSRDLFGLAVYEQYF	TRBJ2-7	medium-sized	TRBD2	TRBV15
TGCAGTGCCCTCCCGGACAGTTACGAGCAGTACTTC	CSALPDSYEQYF	TRBJ2-7	.	.	TRBV20-1
TGCGCCAGCAGCTTGGTCGGGAGGGCAGATACGCAGTATTTT	CASSLVGRADTQYF	TRBJ2-3	many	TRBD2	TRBV5-1
TGCAGCGTTGAAGATCCCCCGGCCGGCGGGGAGCTTTTTTTT	CSVEDPPAGGELFF	TRBJ2-2	few	.	TRBV29-1
TGTGCCAGCAGTGCCATCGGGACATCTAAACCCCAGCCCCAGCATTTT	CASSAIGTSKPQPQHF	TRBJ1-5	many	.	TRBV12-3/TRBV12-4
TGTGCCAGCAGCTTGGAACCGACTAGTACTGAAGCTTTCTTT	CASSLEPTSTEAFF	TRBJ1-1	many	.	TRBV7-9
TGTGCCAGCAGCTTACAGGACTCTGGGGCCAACGTCCTGACTTTC	CASSLQDSGANVLTF	TRBJ2-6	.	.	TRBV5-5
TGTGCCAGCAGCCAAGGCTCCACTAGCGGGATTGACAATGAGCAGTTCTTC	CASSQGSTSGIDNEQFF	TRBJ2-1	many	TRBD2	TRBV14
TGTGCCAGCAGCTTAAATGGAGGCGGACTAGGTCTAGCCAAAAACATTCAGTACTTC	CASSLNGGGLGLAKNIQYF	TRBJ2-4	.	TRBD2	TRBV7-3
TGCAGCGTTGCAGTTACAGGGAGGCCCTACGAGCAGTACTTC	CSVAVTGRPYEQYF	TRBJ2-7	.	.	TRBV29-1
TGCGCCAGCAGCTTTAAGGACTCCTCATACGAGCAGTACTTC	CASSFKDSSYEQYF	TRBJ2-7	.	.	TRBV5-1
TGTGCCAGCATTCTAAGACAGCTCCAAGAGACCCAGTACTTC	CASILRQLQETQYF	TRBJ2-5	many	.	TRBV28
TGCGCCAGCACCCTTGCTTGGAGGGGGTCAGGAGAGCAGTACTTC	CASTLAWRGSGEQYF	TRBJ2-7	many	.	TRBV4-1
TGTGCCTCCGCCCGCGGGGCCCTCAATGAGCAGTTCTTC	CASARGALNEQFF	TRBJ2-1	.	.	TRBV5-4
TGTGCCATCAGTGAGGCGAATGAGCAGTTCTTC	CAISEANEQFF	TRBJ2-1	many	.	TRBV10-3
TGTGCCAGCAGTAACTACAATGAGCAGTTCTTC	CASSNYNEQFF	TRBJ2-1	many	.	TRBV27
TGTGCCAGCAGCTTAGGCGGGAACTCCTACGAGCAGTACTTC	CASSLGGNSYEQYF	TRBJ2-7	many	.	TRBV11-2
TGCGCCAGCAGCACGCGGACTAGCGGGTTCACAGATACGCAGTATTTT	CASSTRTSGFTDTQYF	TRBJ2-3	.	TRBD2	TRBV5-1
TGCGCCAGCAGCTTGGTAGGAGCCCCGAACACCGGGGAGCTGTTTTTT	CASSLVGAPNTGELFF	TRBJ2-2	.	.	TRBV5-1
TGTGCCAGCAGCTTGGTCGACACAAGGTGGGGATTAGACTACAATGAGCAGTTCTTC	CASSLVDTRWGLDYNEQFF	TRBJ2-1	once	.	TRBV5-4
TGCGCCAGCTTCGAGACTAGCGGCACCGGGGAGCTGTTTTTT	CASFETSGTGELFF	TRBJ2-2	many	TRBD2	TRBV5-1
TGTGCCAGCAGAGCCGGGACTAGCTACGTTGAGCAGTTCTTC	CASRAGTSYVEQFF	TRBJ2-1	.	TRBD2	TRBV12-3/TRBV12-4